A selection of T cell receptor beta chains follows, all from one sample in a study of a mutant IDH1 vaccine in newly diagnosed glioma. What these receptors recognize is not known. The method was immunoSEQ multiplex PCR; TCRdb's version includes in-frame clones alone and lacks a portion of them. The sample includes about 85,000 clones, roughly 91% of them seen just once. The specimen was PBMCs, collected from a glioma patient whose treatment included an IDH1 peptide vaccine. These receptors came from a woman aged 50 to 60 with glioma. Each CDR3 is given with its conserved first and last residue. Each record gives: V gene, J gene, clone size, D gene, CDR3 protein, CDR3 DNA. D genes are given only for firm matches. Clone size is stated in some rows and not others, as once, few, many or a class when expanded.

v_call: TRBV4-1; j_call: TRBJ2-7; clone_size: .; d_call: TRBD1; cdr3_aa: CASSPWDRGNGEQYF; cdr3_nt: TGCGCCAGCAGCCCTTGGGACAGGGGTAACGGCGAGCAGTACTTC
v_call: TRBV15; j_call: TRBJ2-7; clone_size: once; d_call: TRBD1; cdr3_aa: CATSRGQGFSEQYF; cdr3_nt: TGTGCCACCAGCAGAGGACAGGGGTTCAGCGAGCAGTACTTC
v_call: TRBV6-5; j_call: TRBJ1-1; clone_size: .; d_call: .; cdr3_aa: CASSYSPGNTEAFF; cdr3_nt: TGTGCCAGCAGTTACTCACCGGGGAACACTGAAGCTTTCTTT
v_call: TRBV5-4; j_call: TRBJ1-1; clone_size: .; d_call: .; cdr3_aa: CASSSWGNDTEAFF; cdr3_nt: TGTGCCAGCAGCTCCTGGGGGAACGACACTGAAGCTTTCTTT
v_call: TRBV25-1; j_call: TRBJ2-2; clone_size: .; d_call: .; cdr3_aa: CASSVAGRGELFF; cdr3_nt: TGTGCCAGCAGTGTGGCCGGGCGAGGGGAGCTGTTTTTT
v_call: TRBV5-6; j_call: TRBJ1-2; clone_size: .; d_call: .; cdr3_aa: CASSLLSLHPYGYTF; cdr3_nt: TGTGCCAGCAGCTTGTTAAGCCTTCACCCCTATGGCTACACCTTC
v_call: TRBV20-1; j_call: TRBJ1-5; clone_size: .; d_call: .; cdr3_aa: CSVTREGAQHF; cdr3_nt: TGCAGTGTCACGAGGGAAGGGGCCCAGCATTTT
v_call: TRBV28; j_call: TRBJ1-1; clone_size: .; d_call: TRBD1; cdr3_aa: CASSSVPQGLNTEAFF; cdr3_nt: TGTGCCAGCAGTTCAGTACCACAGGGGCTGAACACTGAAGCTTTCTTT
v_call: TRBV6-5; j_call: TRBJ2-1; clone_size: .; d_call: .; cdr3_aa: CASSPLAGSKVEQFF; cdr3_nt: TGTGCCAGCAGTCCCCTTGCCGGGAGTAAGGTTGAGCAGTTCTTC
v_call: TRBV6-5; j_call: TRBJ2-7; clone_size: .; d_call: .; cdr3_aa: CASSSSYSYEQYF; cdr3_nt: TGTGCCAGCAGTTCATCCTACTCCTACGAGCAGTACTTC
v_call: TRBV7-3; j_call: TRBJ1-5; clone_size: .; d_call: TRBD1; cdr3_aa: CASSSTGGAGQPQHF; cdr3_nt: TGTGCCAGCAGCTCTACAGGGGGCGCGGGGCAGCCCCAGCATTTT
v_call: TRBV5-1; j_call: TRBJ2-7; clone_size: .; d_call: .; cdr3_aa: CASSLDTSYEQYF; cdr3_nt: TGCGCCAGCAGCTTGGACACTTCCTACGAGCAGTACTTC
v_call: TRBV19; j_call: TRBJ2-5; clone_size: .; d_call: .; cdr3_aa: CASSTLTFQETQYF; cdr3_nt: TGTGCCAGTAGTACCCTGACCTTCCAAGAGACCCAGTACTTC
v_call: TRBV28; j_call: TRBJ1-5; clone_size: .; d_call: .; cdr3_aa: CASRQANQPQHF; cdr3_nt: TGTGCCAGCAGACAAGCCAATCAGCCCCAGCATTTT
v_call: TRBV29-1; j_call: TRBJ2-5; clone_size: .; d_call: TRBD1; cdr3_aa: CSCRGLSETQYF; cdr3_nt: TGCAGTTGTAGGGGGCTATCGGAGACCCAGTACTTC
v_call: TRBV13; j_call: TRBJ2-1; clone_size: .; d_call: .; cdr3_aa: CASSFRVREQFF; cdr3_nt: TGTGCCAGCAGCTTCAGGGTTAGGGAGCAGTTCTTC